The 2 T cell receptor beta chains reported below all come from one sample, sequenced in a study of shared clonotypes between healthy human individuals. The table came from immunoSEQ multiplex PCR; TCRdb's copy has only in-frame clones and leaves some out. Seen here are fewer than 1.4 million clones, about four fifths observed once, and the top ten hold more than 0.55%. The sample taken for sequencing was memory CD4+ T cells from PBMCs. Subset in this sample: CD45RA-negative fraction. These receptors were taken from a man younger than 30 in good health. Some clones in this sample may be carry-over from other donors' samples.

This sequence joins TRBV6-1 and TRBJ2-7; TRBD1 agrees at 7 bases. V shed 1 base, J shed 0 bases, and the junction held 3 bases outside the gene matches. The germline gives CDR1 MNHNS, CDR2 SASEGT. There are 15 residues in the CDR3. CDR3 in amino acids: CASSEGRQGSYEQYF. The CDR3 DNA reads TGTGCCAGCAGTGAAGGTCGACAGGGCTCCTACGAGCAGTACTTC.

The chain combines TRBV5-1 with TRBJ2-1, with TRBD2 matching 8 bases. V lost 0 bases, J lost 5 bases, and 7 bases stayed unmatched. This CDR3 has 16 residues. The germline V gene encodes CDR1 SGHRS and CDR2 YFSETQ. The CDR3 region has the DNA TGCGCCAGCAGCTTGGAGCCTAGCGGGCCGAACAATGAGCAGTTCTTC. It encodes CASSLEPSGPNNEQFF.